The clone carrying this T cell receptor beta chain was recorded once. Its antigen is not identified. The data were taken from a study of T cells in tuberculosis. Across the study: IGRA-negative adolescents, IGRA-positive adolescents with latent tuberculosis and adults with active tuberculosis formed this South African cohort.

TCRdb keeps only in-frame clones here, not all; method: immunoSEQ multiplex PCR. In the table there are tens of thousands of clones, around 95% of which are singletons. Germline V CDR1 and CDR2: SEHNR, FQNEAQ (reference sequence). The CDR3 loop spans 12 amino acids. V lost 5 bases, J lost 9 bases, and 11 bases lay in between. Study-wide results and limits: Active tuberculosis alpha repertoires lay closer to GMM-specific TCRs than controls'. Shorter CDR3-alpha in active tuberculosis partly drove smaller distances.

This chain uses TRBV7-9 with TRBJ2-1; TRBD2 is a possible D gene (5 bases). The receptor's source is a donor aged 10 to 29 with latent tuberculosis or without tuberculosis infection. Sequencing was performed on PBMCs. CDR3 sequence: CASSPGLFEQFF. The CDR3 coding sequence is TGTGCCAGCAGCCCCGGACTCTTTGAGCAGTTCTTC.